The TCR beta chain described here comes from a study of control samples from healthy donors and cancer patients. Sequencing used immunoSEQ multiplex PCR; TCRdb keeps in-frame clones, though not all of them. This table holds some 150,000 clones, around 94% found once. The specimen sequenced was PBMCs. The sequence was obtained from a man between 60 and 75 years old with colorectal cancer.

The CDR3 region has the DNA TGTGCCAGCAGCTTAGTTAGACAAGTTGGAAACACCATATATTTT. The encoded protein is CASSLVRQVGNTIYF. The chain joins TRBV7-2 to TRBJ1-3, with D unclear. The CDR3 has 15 amino acids. Germline-derived CDR1 and CDR2 are SGHTA and FQGNSA. V gave up 1 base and J gave up 3 bases, with 10 bases separating them.